The present T cell receptor (beta chain) was sequenced within a study of T cell responses to AZD1222 COVID-19 vaccine. V was cut by 5 bases and J by 6 bases, with 12 bases left in between. CDR1 and CDR2 from the germline V gene are MNHEY and SMNVEV (reference sequence). This CDR3 has 13 residues. Doses given second, at about 4 or about 12 weeks, were pooled. Only in-frame clones appear in the TCRdb table, and some are missing; sequencing was by immunoSEQ multiplex PCR. Of about 130,000 clones in the sample, approximately 89% were seen once. The sequenced sample was peripheral blood, obtained 28 days after the second AZD1222 dose. The gene calls are TRBV27 and TRBJ2-3; weak D call: TRBD2 (6 bases). The sequence came from an adult who received the AZD1222 COVID-19 vaccine. The CDR3 DNA is TGTGCCAGCAGTCCGCGGCTAGCGGATACGCAGTATTTT. Protein: CASSPRLADTQYF.